This TCR beta chain originates from a study of T cell changes during pregnancy in multiple sclerosis (dated by TCRdb to between 2019 and 2020). About the full investigation: The study examined how the T cell repertoire changed over the course of pregnancy in women with multiple sclerosis.

Library preparation was by the immunoSEQ multiplex PCR assay. TCRdb took this table from immuneACCESS and kept in-frame rearrangements with V and J called. Such tables lack part of the clones; where checked against another copy, unresolved V genes explain under half of the gap, and the rest is unexplained. In all, the sample holds over 55,000 clones, and just over 90% of those were seen once. Clones ranked in the top ten supply more than 1.5% of the sample. With respect to this clone: No antigen is known for it. Base quality data are lacking; no much larger clone is found one base away.

The CDR3, from cysteine to phenylalanine, totals 19 residues. CDR3 DNA is the only sequence kept; it has 57 bases, read in frame from the first base. The germline V gene (reference sequence) yields MNHEY for CDR1 and SMNVEV for CDR2. V and J are trimmed by 5 bases and 4 bases, and the gene matches miss 17 bases of the junction. The sequence joins TRBV27 to TRBJ2-1; 10 bases in the middle match TRBD2. The clonotype originates from a female donor with multiple sclerosis, enrolled in a pregnancy study. The sequencing here drew on peripheral blood, taken after pregnancy. Read as DNA, the sequence is TGTGCCAGCAGTCCCATAGAGCGTAAGACTAGCGGGCCATACAATGAGCAGTTCTTC. Its protein reads: CASSPIERKTSGPYNEQFF.